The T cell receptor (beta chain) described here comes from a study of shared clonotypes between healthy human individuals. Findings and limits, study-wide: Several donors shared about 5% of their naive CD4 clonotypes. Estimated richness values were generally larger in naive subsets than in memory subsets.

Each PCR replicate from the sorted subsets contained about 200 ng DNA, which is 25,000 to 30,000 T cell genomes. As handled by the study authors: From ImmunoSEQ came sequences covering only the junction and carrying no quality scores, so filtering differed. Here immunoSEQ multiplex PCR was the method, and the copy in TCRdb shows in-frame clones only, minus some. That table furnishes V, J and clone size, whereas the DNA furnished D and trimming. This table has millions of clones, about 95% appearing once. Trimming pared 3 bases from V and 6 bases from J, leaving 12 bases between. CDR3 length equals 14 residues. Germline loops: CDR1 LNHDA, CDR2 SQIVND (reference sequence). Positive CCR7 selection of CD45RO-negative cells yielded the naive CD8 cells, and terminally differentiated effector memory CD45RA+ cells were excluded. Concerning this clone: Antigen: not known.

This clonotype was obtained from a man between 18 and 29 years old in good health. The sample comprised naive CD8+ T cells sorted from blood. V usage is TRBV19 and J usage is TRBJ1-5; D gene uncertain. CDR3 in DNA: TGTGCCAGTAGTATTGGAGGAGTTGGTCAGCCCCAGCATTTT. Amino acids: CASSIGGVGQPQHF.